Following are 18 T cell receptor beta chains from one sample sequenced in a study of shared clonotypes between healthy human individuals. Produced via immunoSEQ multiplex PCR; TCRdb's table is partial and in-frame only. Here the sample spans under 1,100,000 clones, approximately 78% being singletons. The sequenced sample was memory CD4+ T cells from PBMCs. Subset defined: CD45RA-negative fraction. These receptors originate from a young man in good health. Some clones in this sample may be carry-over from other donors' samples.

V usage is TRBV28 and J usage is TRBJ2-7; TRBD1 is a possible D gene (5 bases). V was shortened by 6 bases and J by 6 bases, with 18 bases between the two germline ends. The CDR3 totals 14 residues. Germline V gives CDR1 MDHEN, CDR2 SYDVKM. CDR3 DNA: TGTGCCAGCAGGCCTTCAAGGTCAGGGATCGAGCAGTACTTC. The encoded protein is CASRPSRSGIEQYF. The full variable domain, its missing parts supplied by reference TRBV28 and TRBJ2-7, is DVKVTQSSRYLVKRTGEKVFLECVQDMDHENMFWYRQDPGLGLRLIYFSYDVKMKEKGDIPEGYSVSREKKERFSLILESASTNQTSMYLCASRPSRSGIEQYFGPGTRLTVT.

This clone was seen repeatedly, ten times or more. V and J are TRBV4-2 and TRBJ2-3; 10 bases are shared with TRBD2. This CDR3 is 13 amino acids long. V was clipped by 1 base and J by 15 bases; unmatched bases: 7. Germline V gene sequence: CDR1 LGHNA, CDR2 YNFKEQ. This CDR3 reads CASSQGPGTSVYF. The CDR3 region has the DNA TGTGCCAGCAGCCAAGGCCCCGGGACTAGCGTTTATTTT.

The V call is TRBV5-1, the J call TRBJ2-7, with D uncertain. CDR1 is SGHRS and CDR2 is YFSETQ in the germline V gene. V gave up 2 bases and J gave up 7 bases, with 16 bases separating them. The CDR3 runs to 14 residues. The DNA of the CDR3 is TGCGCCAGCAGCTTTTCGGGCAGCCTTAATGAGCAGTACTTC. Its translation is CASSFSGSLNEQYF.

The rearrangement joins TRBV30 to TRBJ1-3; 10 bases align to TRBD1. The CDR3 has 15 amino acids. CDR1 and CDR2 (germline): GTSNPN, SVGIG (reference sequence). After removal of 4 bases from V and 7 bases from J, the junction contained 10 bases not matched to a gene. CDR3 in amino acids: CAWTDRGPNRNTIYF. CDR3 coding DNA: TGTGCCTGGACCGACAGGGGGCCAAACCGGAACACCATATATTTT.

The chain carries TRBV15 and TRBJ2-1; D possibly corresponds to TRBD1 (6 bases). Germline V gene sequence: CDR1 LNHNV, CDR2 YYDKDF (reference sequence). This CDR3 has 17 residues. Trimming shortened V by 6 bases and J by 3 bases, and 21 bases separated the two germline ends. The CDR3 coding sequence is TGTGCCACCAGATCCCGAGGAGCAGGGGCCAACTACAATGAGCAGTTCTTC. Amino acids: CATRSRGAGANYNEQFF.

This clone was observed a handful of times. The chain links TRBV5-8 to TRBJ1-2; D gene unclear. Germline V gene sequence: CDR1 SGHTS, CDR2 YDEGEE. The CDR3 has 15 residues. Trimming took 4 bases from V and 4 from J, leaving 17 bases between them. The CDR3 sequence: CASSPGITDSYGYTF. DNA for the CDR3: TGTGCCAGCAGCCCCGGAATCACAGATTCCTATGGCTACACCTTC.

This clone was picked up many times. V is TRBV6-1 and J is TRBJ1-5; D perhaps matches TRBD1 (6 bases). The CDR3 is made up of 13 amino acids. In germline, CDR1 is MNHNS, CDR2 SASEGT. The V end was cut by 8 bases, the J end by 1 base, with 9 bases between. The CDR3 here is CASHRESNQPQHF. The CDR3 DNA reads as TGTGCCAGCCACAGGGAGAGCAATCAGCCCCAGCATTTT.

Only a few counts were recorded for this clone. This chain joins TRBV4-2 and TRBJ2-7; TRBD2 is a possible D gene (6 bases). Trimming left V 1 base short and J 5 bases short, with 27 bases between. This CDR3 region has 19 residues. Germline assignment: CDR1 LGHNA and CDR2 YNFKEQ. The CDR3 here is CASSQGMARSGVIADEQYF. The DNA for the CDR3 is TGTGCCAGCAGCCAAGGGATGGCGAGGTCGGGAGTCATCGCCGACGAGCAGTACTTC.

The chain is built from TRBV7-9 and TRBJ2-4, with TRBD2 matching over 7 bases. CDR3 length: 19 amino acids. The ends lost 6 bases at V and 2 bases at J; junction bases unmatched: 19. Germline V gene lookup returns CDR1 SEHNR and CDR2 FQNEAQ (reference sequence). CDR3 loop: CASSFPRENLSTPKNIQYF. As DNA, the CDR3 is TGTGCCAGCAGTTTCCCGCGGGAGAACCTTAGTACCCCCAAAAACATTCAGTACTTC.

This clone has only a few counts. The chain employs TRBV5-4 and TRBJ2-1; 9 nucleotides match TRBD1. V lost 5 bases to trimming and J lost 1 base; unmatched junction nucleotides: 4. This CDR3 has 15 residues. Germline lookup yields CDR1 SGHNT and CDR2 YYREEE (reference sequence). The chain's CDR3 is CASRSDRGSYNEQFF. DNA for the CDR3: TGTGCCAGCAGGTCGGACAGGGGATCCTACAATGAGCAGTTCTTC. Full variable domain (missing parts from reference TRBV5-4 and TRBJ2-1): ETGVTQSPTHLIKTRGQQVTLRCSSQSGHNTVSWYQQALGQGPQFIFQYYREEENGRGNFPPRFSGLQFPNYSSELNVNALELDDSALYLCASRSDRGSYNEQFFGPGTRLTVL.

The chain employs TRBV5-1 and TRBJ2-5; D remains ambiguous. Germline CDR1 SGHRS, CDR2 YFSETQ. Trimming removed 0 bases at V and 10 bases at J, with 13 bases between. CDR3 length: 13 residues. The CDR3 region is CASSLARRVGQYF. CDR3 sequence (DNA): TGCGCCAGCAGCTTGGCGAGGCGAGTAGGCCAGTACTTC. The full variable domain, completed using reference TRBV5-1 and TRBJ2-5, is KAGVTQTPRYLIKTRGQQVTLSCSPISGHRSVSWYQQTPGQGLQFLFEYFSETQRNKGNFPGRFSGRQFSNSRSEMNVSTLELGDSALYLCASSLARRVGQYFGPGTRLLVL.

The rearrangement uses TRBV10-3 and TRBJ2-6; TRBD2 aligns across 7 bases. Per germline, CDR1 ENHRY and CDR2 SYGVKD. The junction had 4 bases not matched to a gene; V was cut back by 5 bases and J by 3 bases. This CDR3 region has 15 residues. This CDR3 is CAISIGGFGANVLTF. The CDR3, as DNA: TGTGCCATCAGTATCGGGGGGTTTGGGGCCAACGTCCTGACTTTC.

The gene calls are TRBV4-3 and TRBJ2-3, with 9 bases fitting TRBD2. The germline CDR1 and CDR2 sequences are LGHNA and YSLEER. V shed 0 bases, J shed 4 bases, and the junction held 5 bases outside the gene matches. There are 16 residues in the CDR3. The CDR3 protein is CASSQETAGGSDTQYF. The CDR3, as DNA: TGCGCCAGCAGCCAAGAAACAGCGGGAGGTTCAGATACGCAGTATTTT.

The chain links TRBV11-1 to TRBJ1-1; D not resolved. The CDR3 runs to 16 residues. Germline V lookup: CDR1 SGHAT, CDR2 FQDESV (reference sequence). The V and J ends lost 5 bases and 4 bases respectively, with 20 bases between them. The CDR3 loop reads CASSLGNLAIPTEAFF. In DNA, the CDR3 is TGTGCCAGCAGCCTCGGAAACCTCGCTATCCCCACTGAAGCTTTCTTT.

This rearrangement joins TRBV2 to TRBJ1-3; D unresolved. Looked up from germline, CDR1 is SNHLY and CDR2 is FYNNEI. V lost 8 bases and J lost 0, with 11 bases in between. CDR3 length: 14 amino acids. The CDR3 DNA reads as TGTGCCAGCGGCTTGGGGATCTCTGGAAACACCATATATTTT. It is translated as CASGLGISGNTIYF. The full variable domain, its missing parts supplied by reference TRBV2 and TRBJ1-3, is EPEVTQTPSHQVTQMGQEVILRCVPISNHLYFYWYRQILGQKVEFLVSFYNNEISEKSEIFDDQFSVERPDGSNFTLKIRSTKLEDSAMYFCASGLGISGNTIYFGEGSWLTVV.

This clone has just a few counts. The chain's CDR3 is CASSGQAGQGGNEQFF. The DNA for the CDR3 is TGTGCCAGCAGCGGACAGGCGGGACAGGGTGGCAATGAGCAGTTCTTC. V and J are TRBV6-6 and TRBJ2-1; 9 positions match TRBD1. V gave up 6 bases and J gave up 6 bases; unmatched junction bases: 12. The CDR3 is 16 amino acids. The V gene's germline CDR1 is MNHNY and CDR2 SVGAGI (reference sequence).

The DNA of the CDR3 is TGCAGCGTTGAAGGCGGGACAGGGGGAAGTGGTGAAAAACTGTTTTTT. Its translation is CSVEGGTGGSGEKLFF. The rearrangement joins TRBV29-1 to TRBJ1-4, with 11 bases aligning to TRBD1. V shed 1 base, J shed 7 bases, and the junction held 8 bases outside the gene matches. Per germline, CDR1 SQVTM and CDR2 ANQGSEA. CDR3 length: 16 amino acids.

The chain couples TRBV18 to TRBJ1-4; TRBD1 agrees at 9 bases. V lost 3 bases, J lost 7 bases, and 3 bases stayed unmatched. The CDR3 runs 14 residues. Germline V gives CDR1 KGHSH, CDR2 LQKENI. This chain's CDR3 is CASSPGTGREKLFF. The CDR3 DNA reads TGTGCCAGCTCACCCGGGACAGGGCGTGAAAAACTGTTTTTT.